Each of the 9 T cell receptor beta chains below was sequenced from the same sample in a study of T cells in Graves' hyperthyroidism and ophthalmopathy (dated by TCRdb to between 2018 and 2021). Receptors were amplified or captured by multiplex PCR. Sequencing instrument: Illumina HiSeq 2000. Amplification of TCR beta CDR3 regions was carried out from RNA transcripts. The first round of RT-PCR for the TCR CDR3 was performed with the HTBI primer set and the Qiagen OneStep RT-PCR kit. Using fastp trimming at Q25 and MiXCR clonotype assembly, TCRdb reanalyzed the public sequencing data and kept in-frame beta chains. Every distinct CDR3 protein forms one entry, paired with its most common genes and DNA. This sample comprises about 130,000 distinct CDR3 sequences, about 20% of them detected only once. The ten top clones hold around two thirds of the sample. The sample consisted of blood. The receptors were gathered from a woman aged 50 to 60 with Graves' hyperthyroidism that later progressed to Graves' ophthalmopathy.

This chain uses TRBV4-1 with TRBJ2-3, with TRBD2 matching 9 bases. Looked up from germline, CDR1 is MGHRA and CDR2 is YSYEKL. The CDR3 consists of 15 residues. J lost 8 bases, V lost 0 bases, and 6 bases had no gene match. CDR3 residues: CASSQDGGGAGTQYF. The CDR3 bases are TGCGCCAGCAGCCAAGATGGCGGGGGGGCCGGTACGCAGTATTTT.

The CDR3 here is CASSFVSGTGNADGYTF. The CDR3 DNA is TGTGCCAGCAGTTTTGTCTCCGGGACAGGGAATGCGGATGGCTACACCTTC. The V call is TRBV28, the J call TRBJ1-2; 9 positions match TRBD1. Germline CDR1 MDHEN, CDR2 SYDVKM. Trimming removed 3 bases from V and 6 bases from J; junction bases left unmatched: 14. The CDR3 runs to 17 residues.

The table lists this clonotype with many counts. This chain links TRBV27 with TRBJ2-5; TRBD2 matches at 7 bases. The germline V gene has CDR1 MNHEY and CDR2 SMNVEV (reference sequence). The V and J ends lost 6 bases and 4 bases, in that order; junction bases with no gene match: 8. The CDR3 sequence is 14 residues long. The CDR3 DNA reads as TGTGCCAGCAGGGGGTCGGGGAGGGGAGAGACCCAGTACTTC. Translating gives CASRGSGRGETQYF.

This chain connects TRBV6-1 to TRBJ2-2, with 7 bases matching TRBD1. The CDR3 loop spans 14 amino acids. V lost 6 bases to trimming and J lost 5 bases; unmatched junction nucleotides: 6. The germline gives CDR1 MNHNS, CDR2 SASEGT. The CDR3 nucleotides are TGTGCCAGCAGGATTTTGACAGGGACCGGGGAGCTGTTTTTT. It is translated as CASRILTGTGELFF.

This clonotype has at least ten counts. This sequence joins TRBV6-2 or TRBV6-3 and TRBJ2-1; D gene uncertain. The V gene lost 6 bases and the J gene lost 9 bases, with 12 bases spanning the gap. CDR1 and CDR2 (germline): MNHEY, SVGEGT. The length of the CDR3 is 12 residues. In DNA form, the CDR3 reads TGTGCCAGCAGAACTCCGTCAGTTGAGCAGTTCTTC. The encoded protein is CASRTPSVEQFF.

V gene TRBV5-1 combines with J gene TRBJ2-1; 8 bases fit TRBD2. Trimming at V came to 0 bases and at J to 4 bases, leaving 3 bases not matched to a gene. Germline assignment: CDR1 SGHRS and CDR2 YFSETQ. The CDR3 extends over 15 amino acids. The CDR3 protein is CASSLGGGLYNEQFF. As DNA, the CDR3 is TGCGCCAGCAGCTTGGGCGGGGGGCTATACAATGAGCAGTTCTTC.

Ten or more counts support this clonotype. This chain links TRBV18 with TRBJ2-1, with TRBD2 matching 15 bases. Germline CDR1 is KGHSH and CDR2 is LQKENI. After removal of 6 bases from V and 9 bases from J, the junction contained 3 bases not matched to a gene. The CDR3 covers 14 residues. The CDR3 loop reads CASSRTSGRVEQFF. The CDR3, as DNA: TGTGCCAGCTCCCGGACTAGCGGGAGGGTTGAGCAGTTCTTC.

This clonotype was seen ten or more times. The J gene is TRBJ2-5, the V gene TRBV7-6; D possibly uses TRBD1 or TRBD2 (6 bases each). V was cut by 0 bases and J by 2 bases, with 13 bases left in between. Germline CDR1 reads SGHVS; CDR2 reads FNYEAQ. This CDR3 spans 16 amino acids. CDR3 residues: CASSLAGGGPQETQYF. CDR3 bases: TGTGCCAGCAGCTTAGCCGGAGGGGGGCCTCAAGAGACCCAGTACTTC.

A few counts support this clonotype. The rearrangement uses TRBV7-9 and TRBJ2-7, with D uncertain. Trimming pared 9 bases from V and 3 bases from J, leaving 15 bases between. This CDR3 has 13 amino acids. Germline V gene data show CDR1 as SEHNR and CDR2 as FQNEAQ (reference sequence). The DNA for the CDR3 is TGTGCCAGTAGTTCAGTTGGCGGCTACGAGCAGTACTTC. It is translated as CASSSVGGYEQYF.